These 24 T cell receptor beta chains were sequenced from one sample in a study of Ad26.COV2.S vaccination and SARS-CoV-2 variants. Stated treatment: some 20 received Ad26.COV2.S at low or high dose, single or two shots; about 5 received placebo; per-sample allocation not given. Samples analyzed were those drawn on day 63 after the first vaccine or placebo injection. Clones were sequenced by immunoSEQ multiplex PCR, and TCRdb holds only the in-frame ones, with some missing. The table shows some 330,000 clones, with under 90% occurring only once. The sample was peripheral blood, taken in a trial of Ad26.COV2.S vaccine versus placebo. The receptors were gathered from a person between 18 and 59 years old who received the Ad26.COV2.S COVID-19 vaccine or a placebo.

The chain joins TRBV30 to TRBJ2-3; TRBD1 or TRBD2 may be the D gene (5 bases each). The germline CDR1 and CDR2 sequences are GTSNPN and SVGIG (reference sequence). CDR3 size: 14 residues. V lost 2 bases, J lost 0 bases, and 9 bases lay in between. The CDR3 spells CAWSMGVSTDTQYF. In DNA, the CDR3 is TGTGCCTGGAGTATGGGGGTGAGCACAGATACGCAGTATTTT.

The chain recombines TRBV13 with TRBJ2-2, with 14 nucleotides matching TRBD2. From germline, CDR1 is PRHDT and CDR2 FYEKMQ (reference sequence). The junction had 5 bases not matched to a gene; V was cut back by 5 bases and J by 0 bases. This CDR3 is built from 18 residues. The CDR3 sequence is CASSLRTSGGTNTGELFF. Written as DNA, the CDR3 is TGTGCCAGCAGCCTGAGGACTAGCGGGGGGACGAACACCGGGGAGCTGTTTTTT.

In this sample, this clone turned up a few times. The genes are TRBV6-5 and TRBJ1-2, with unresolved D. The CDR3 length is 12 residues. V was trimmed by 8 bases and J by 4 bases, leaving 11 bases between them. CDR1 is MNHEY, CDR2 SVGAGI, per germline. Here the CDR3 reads CASVWERYGYTF. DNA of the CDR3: TGTGCCAGCGTTTGGGAGCGCTATGGCTACACCTTC.

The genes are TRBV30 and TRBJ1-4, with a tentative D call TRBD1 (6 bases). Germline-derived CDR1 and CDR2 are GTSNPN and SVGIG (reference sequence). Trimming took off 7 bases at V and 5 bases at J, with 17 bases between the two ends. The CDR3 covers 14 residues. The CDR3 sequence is CASDPGQANEKLFF. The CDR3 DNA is TGTGCCTCCGACCCGGGACAAGCAAATGAAAAACTGTTTTTT.

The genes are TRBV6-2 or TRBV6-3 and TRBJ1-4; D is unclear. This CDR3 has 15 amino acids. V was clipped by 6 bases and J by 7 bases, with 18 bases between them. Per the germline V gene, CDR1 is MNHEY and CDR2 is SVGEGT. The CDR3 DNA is TGTGCCAGCAGCAACCCTGGCGGGCCCTCTGAAAAACTGTTTTTT. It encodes CASSNPGGPSEKLFF.

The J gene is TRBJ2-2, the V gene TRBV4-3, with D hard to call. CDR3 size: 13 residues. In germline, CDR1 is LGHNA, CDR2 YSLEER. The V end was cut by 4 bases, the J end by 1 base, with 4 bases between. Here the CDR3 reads CASSLRNTGELFF. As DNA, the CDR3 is TGCGCCAGCAGCCTCCGGAACACCGGGGAGCTGTTTTTT.

CDR3 in DNA: TGTGCCAGCAGTGGCGAGCGGGTGCGCTCCTACAATGAGCAGTTCTTC. Its protein product is CASSGERVRSYNEQFF. The chain is built from TRBV2 and TRBJ2-1; D is perhaps TRBD2 (6 bases). The CDR3 runs 16 residues. V shed 4 bases and J shed 0 bases, with 13 bases lying between them. Germline V gene sequence: CDR1 SNHLY, CDR2 FYNNEI.

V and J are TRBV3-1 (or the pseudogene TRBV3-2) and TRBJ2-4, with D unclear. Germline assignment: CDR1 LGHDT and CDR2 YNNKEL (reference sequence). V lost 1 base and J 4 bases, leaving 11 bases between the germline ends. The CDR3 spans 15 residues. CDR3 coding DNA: TGTGCCAGCAGCCAAGCCAGGACCTCTAAAAACATTCAGTACTTC. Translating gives CASSQARTSKNIQYF.

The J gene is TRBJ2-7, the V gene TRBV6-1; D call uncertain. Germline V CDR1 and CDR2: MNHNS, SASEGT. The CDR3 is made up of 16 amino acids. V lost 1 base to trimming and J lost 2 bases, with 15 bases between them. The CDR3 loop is CASSEGILTQTYEQYV. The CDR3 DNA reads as TGTGCCAGCAGTGAAGGGATACTAACTCAAACCTACGAGCAGTACGTC.

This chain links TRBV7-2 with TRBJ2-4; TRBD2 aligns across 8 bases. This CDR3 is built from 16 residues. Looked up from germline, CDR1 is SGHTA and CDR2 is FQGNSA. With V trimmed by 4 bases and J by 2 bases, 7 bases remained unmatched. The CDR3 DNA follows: TGTGCCAGCAGCTCCGGTGGCGGGAGGTCCAAAAACATTCAGTACTTC. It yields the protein CASSSGGGRSKNIQYF.

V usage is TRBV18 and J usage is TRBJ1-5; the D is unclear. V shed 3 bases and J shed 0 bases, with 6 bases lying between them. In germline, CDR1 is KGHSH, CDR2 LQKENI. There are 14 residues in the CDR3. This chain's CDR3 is CASSPPSSNQPQHF. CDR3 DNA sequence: TGTGCCAGCTCACCCCCCAGTAGCAATCAGCCCCAGCATTTT.

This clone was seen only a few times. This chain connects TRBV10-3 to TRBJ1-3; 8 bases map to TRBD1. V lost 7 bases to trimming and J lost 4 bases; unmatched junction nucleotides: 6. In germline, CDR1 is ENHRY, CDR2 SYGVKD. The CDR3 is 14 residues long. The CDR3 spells CAIMVGTGGNTIYF. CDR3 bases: TGTGCCATCATGGTCGGGACAGGAGGAAACACCATATATTTT.

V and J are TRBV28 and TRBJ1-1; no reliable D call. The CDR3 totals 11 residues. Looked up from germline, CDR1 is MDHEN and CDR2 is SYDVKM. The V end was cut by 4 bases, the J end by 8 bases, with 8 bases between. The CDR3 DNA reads TGTGCCAGCAGTTATACCAGGGAAGCTTTCTTT. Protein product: CASSYTREAFF.

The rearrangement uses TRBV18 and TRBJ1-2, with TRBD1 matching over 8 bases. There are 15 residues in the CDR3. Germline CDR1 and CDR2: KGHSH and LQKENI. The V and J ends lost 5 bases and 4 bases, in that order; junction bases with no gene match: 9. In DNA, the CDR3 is TGTGCCAGCTCAATTGGACAGGGCGTCACCTATGGCTACACCTTC. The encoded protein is CASSIGQGVTYGYTF.

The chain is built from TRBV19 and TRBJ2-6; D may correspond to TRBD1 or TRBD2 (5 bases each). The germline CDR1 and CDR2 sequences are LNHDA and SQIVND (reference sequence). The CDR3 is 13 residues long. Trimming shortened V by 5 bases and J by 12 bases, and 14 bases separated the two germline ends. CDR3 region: CASSVLGDGVLTF. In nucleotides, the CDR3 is TGTGCCAGTAGTGTTTTGGGGGATGGCGTCCTGACTTTC.

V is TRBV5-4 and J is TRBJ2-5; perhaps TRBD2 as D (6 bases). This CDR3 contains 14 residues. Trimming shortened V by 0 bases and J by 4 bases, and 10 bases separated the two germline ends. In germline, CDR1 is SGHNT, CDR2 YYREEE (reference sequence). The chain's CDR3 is CASSLVVGGETQYF. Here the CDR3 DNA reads TGTGCCAGCAGCTTGGTCGTGGGGGGAGAGACCCAGTACTTC. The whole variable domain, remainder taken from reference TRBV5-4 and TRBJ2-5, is ETGVTQSPTHLIKTRGQQVTLRCSSQSGHNTVSWYQQALGQGPQFIFQYYREEENGRGNFPPRFSGLQFPNYSSELNVNALELDDSALYLCASSLVVGGETQYFGPGTRLLVL.

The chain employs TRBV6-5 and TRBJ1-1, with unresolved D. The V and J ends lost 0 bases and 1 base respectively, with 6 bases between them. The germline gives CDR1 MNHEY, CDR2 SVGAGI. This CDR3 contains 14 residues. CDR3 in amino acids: CASSYSRANTEAFF. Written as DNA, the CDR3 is TGTGCCAGCAGTTACTCGAGGGCGAACACTGAAGCTTTCTTT.

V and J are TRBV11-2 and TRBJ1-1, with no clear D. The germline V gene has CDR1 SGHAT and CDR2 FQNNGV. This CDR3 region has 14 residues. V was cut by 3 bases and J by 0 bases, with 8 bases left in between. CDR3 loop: CASSFGNMNTEAFF. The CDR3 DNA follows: TGTGCCAGCAGCTTCGGAAATATGAACACTGAAGCTTTCTTT.

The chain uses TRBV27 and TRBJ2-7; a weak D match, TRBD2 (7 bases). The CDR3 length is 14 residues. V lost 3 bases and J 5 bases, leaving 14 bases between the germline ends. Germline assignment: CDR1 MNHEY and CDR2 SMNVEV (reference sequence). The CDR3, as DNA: TGTGCCAGCAGTTTGGGTGGGGGGGCCCACGAGCAGTACTTC. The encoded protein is CASSLGGGAHEQYF.

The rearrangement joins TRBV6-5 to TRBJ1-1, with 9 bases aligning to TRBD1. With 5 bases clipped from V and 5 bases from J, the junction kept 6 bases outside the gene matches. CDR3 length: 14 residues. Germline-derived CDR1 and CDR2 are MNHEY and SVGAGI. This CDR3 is CASSQGQGATEAFF. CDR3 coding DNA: TGTGCCAGCAGTCAGGGACAGGGCGCGACTGAAGCTTTCTTT.

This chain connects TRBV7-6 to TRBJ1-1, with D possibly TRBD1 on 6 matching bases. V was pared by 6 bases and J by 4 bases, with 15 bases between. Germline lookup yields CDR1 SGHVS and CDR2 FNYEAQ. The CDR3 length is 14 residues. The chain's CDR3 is CASSPGATGTEAFF. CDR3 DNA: TGTGCCAGCAGTCCGGGGGCGACGGGCACTGAAGCTTTCTTT.

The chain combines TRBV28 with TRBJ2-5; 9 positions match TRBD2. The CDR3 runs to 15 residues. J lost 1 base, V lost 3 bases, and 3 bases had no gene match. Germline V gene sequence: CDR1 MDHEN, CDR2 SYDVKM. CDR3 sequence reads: CASSFPTSGQETQYF. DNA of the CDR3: TGTGCCAGCAGTTTTCCGACTAGCGGCCAAGAGACCCAGTACTTC.

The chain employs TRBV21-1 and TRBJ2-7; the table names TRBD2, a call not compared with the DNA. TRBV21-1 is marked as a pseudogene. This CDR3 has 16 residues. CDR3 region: CASSKGATSGPYEQYV. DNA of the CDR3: TGTGCCAGCAGCAAAGGGGCCACTAGCGGGCCTTACGAGCAGTACGTC.

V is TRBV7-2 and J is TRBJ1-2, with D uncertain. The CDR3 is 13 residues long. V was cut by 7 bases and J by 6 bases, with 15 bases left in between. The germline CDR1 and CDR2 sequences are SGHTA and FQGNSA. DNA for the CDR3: TGTGCCAGCACCAAGGGCTGGGTCGATGGCTACACCTTC. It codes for CASTKGWVDGYTF.